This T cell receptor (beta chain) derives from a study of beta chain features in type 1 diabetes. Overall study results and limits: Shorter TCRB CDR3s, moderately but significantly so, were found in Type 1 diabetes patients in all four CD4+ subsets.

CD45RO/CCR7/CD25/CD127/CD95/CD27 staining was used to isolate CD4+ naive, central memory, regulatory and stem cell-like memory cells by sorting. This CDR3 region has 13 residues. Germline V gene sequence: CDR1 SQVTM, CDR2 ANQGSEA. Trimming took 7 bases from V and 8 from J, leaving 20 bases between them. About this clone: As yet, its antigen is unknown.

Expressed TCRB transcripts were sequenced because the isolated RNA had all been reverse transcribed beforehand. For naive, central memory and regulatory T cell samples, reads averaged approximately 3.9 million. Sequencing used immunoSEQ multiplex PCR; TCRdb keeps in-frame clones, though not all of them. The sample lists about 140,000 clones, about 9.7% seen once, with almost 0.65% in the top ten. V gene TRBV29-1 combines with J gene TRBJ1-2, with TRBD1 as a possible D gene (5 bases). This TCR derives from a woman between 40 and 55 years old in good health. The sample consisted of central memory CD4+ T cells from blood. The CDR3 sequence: CSEAQTTGEGYTF. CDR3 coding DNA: TGCAGCGAGGCACAAACCACGGGGGAAGGCTACACCTTC.